Listed below are T cell receptor beta chains from one sample, sequenced in a study of cytomegalovirus exposure and HLA in healthy donors. The assay was immunoSEQ multiplex PCR, and TCRdb's table has in-frame clones only and misses some. The table has about 180,000 clones, roughly three quarters seen once. The specimen was PBMCs. Receptor source: a woman younger than 45 in good health and CMV-seropositive. The CDR3 runs from the conserved cysteine through the conserved F or W. The D gene is left open where the match is weak. A clone size is listed for some rows: how often the clone was seen (once, few, many), or a class if it is expanded.

>.|TRBJ2-7|TRBV4-3|TRBD1
TGCGCCAGCAGCCACCGGGACAGGGGGTCCTACGAGCAGTACTTC
CASSHRDRGSYEQYF
>.|TRBJ2-3|TRBV20-1|.
TGCAGTGCCAGGATCGGCAATACGATGGATTTT
CSARIGNTMDF
>.|TRBJ1-5|TRBV19|.
TGTGCCAGTAGTCCGACTTGGGGCAATCAGCCCCAGCATTTT
CASSPTWGNQPQHF
>once|TRBJ1-4|TRBV28|TRBD1
TGTGCCAGCAGCTATCGGGACAGGGGGCTTGAAAAACTGTTTTTT
CASSYRDRGLEKLFF
>.|TRBJ2-5|TRBV7-2|TRBD1
TGTGCCAGCAGCTTAGCCACTATTACAGGGGGCCGGGAGACCCAGTACTTC
CASSLATITGGRETQYF
>.|TRBJ2-2|TRBV5-1|TRBD1
TGCGCCAGCAGCCCGAAGATCTGGGACAGTGCCACCGGGGAGCTGTTTTTT
CASSPKIWDSATGELFF
>.|TRBJ2-7|TRBV28|.
TGTGCCAGCAGCACCGGGACGGGGGGCTCCGAGCAGTACTTC
CASSTGTGGSEQYF
>.|TRBJ2-3|TRBV5-6|TRBD2
TGTGCCAGCAGCTTAGGACTAGAACAACGGACGCAGTATTTT
CASSLGLEQRTQYF
>.|TRBJ2-7|TRBV5-1|TRBD1
TGCGCCAGCAGCTTGACAGGACAGGGAGACTACGAGCAGTACTTC
CASSLTGQGDYEQYF
>.|TRBJ2-2|TRBV19|TRBD1
TGTGCCAGTAGTATTAAGGGGGCAAACCCCGGGGAGCTGTTTTTT
CASSIKGANPGELFF
>.|TRBJ1-6|TRBV7-2|.
TGTGCCAGCAGCCCAGGGTCGAATAATTCACCCCTCCACTTT
CASSPGSNNSPLHF
>.|TRBJ2-1|TRBV5-4|TRBD1
TGTGCCAGCAGCTTGGGGACAGGTTACAATGAGCAGTTCTTC
CASSLGTGYNEQFF
>.|TRBJ2-7|TRBV27|.
TGTGCCAGCAAACCTCGACAGAGCTCCTACGAGCAGTACTTC
CASKPRQSSYEQYF
>.|TRBJ2-5|TRBV7-9|TRBD2
TGTGCCAGCAGCTTACGGGAGGGTAGAGGAGAGACCCAGTACTTC
CASSLREGRGETQYF
>.|TRBJ2-7|TRBV19|.
TGTGCCAGTAGCCCCCAGGTTAGCTACGAGCAGTACTTC
CASSPQVSYEQYF
>.|TRBJ2-5|TRBV10-1|.
TGCGCCAGCAGCCACGTCGACAGCCGGGAGACCCAGTACTTC
CASSHVDSRETQYF
>.|TRBJ2-7|TRBV7-3|TRBD1
TGTGCCAGCAGCCCCGGGACAGGGGGGGACGAGCAGTACTTC
CASSPGTGGDEQYF
>.|TRBJ1-2|TRBV6-1|TRBD1
TGTGCCAGCGCACAGGGGGAGAGCTATGGCTACACCTTC
CASAQGESYGYTF
>.|TRBJ2-7|TRBV2|.
TGTGCCAGCACCGAAGGATGGGCTCTCGGTTCCTACGAGCAGTACTTC
CASTEGWALGSYEQYF
>once|TRBJ1-2|TRBV28|TRBD1
TGTGCCAGCAGTTTCTACCCGACAGGGGGGCATCGCGTTAGGTTTGGCTACACCTTC
CASSFYPTGGHRVRFGYTF
>.|TRBJ2-5|TRBV27|TRBD1
TGTGCCAGCAGTTTATCTTGGGGACAGGGGGTTAGAGAGACCCAGTACTTC
CASSLSWGQGVRETQYF
>.|TRBJ1-1|TRBV2|.
TGTGCCACCAGAGCGGAGGGTGAAGCTTTCTTT
CATRAEGEAFF
>.|TRBJ2-7|TRBV7-6|.
TGTGCCAGCAGCCCGTACCTGGGAGATGTCGAGCAGTACTTC
CASSPYLGDVEQYF
>few|TRBJ2-1|TRBV6-5|.
TGTGCCAGCAGTTACTCCTTCCAGCTTGGGGAGGTGGGCGAGATCTTC
CASSYSFQLGEVGEIF
>.|TRBJ2-5|TRBV5-1|TRBD2
TGCGCCAGCAGCTTGGAGGTTAGCGGGGGGGAGACCCAGTACTTC
CASSLEVSGGETQYF
>few|TRBJ1-5|TRBV5-5|TRBD1
TGTGCCAGCAGCTTGAGGGGGGACAGCGAGATTTATTTT
CASSLRGDSEIYF
>few|TRBJ1-2|TRBV13|.
TGTGCCAGCAGGATTCGACGGGGATTCTATGGCTACACCTTC
CASRIRRGFYGYTF
>few|TRBJ1-2|TRBV27|.
TGTGCCAGCAGTTCATACAGGGAATGGTATGGCTACACCTTC
CASSSYREWYGYTF
>.|TRBJ2-1|TRBV4-2|.
TGTGCCAGCAGCCAAGTTCCGGGCTCCTACAATGAGCAGTTCTTC
CASSQVPGSYNEQFF
>.|TRBJ1-4|TRBV19|TRBD1
TGTGCCAGTAGTATCCCGACAGGGGGCGGTGAAAAACTGTTTTTT
CASSIPTGGGEKLFF
>.|TRBJ2-3|TRBV4-1|.
TGCGCCAGCAGCCCCCGACCTCGGACAGAGAGCACAGATACGCAGTATTTT
CASSPRPRTESTDTQYF
>.|TRBJ2-1|TRBV9|TRBD2
TGTGCCAGCAGCGTTAGAGCGGGGGGGCACAATGAGCAGTTCTTC
CASSVRAGGHNEQFF
>.|TRBJ2-5|TRBV5-4|.
TGTGCCAGCAGCTTGGTTTCTGGGGGCGCCCAGTACTTC
CASSLVSGGAQYF
>.|TRBJ2-1|TRBV4-1|.
TGCGCCAGCAGCCAAGAATTGACACCGGGACAAAGCTCCTACAATGAGCAGTTCTTC
CASSQELTPGQSSYNEQFF
>few|TRBJ1-5|TRBV15|.
TGTGCCACCAGCAGGCAGGGGTACGGCAATCAGCCCCAGCATTTT
CATSRQGYGNQPQHF
>.|TRBJ2-5|TRBV9|.
TGTGCCAGCAGCGTAGGCGGGGCCCTCTACCAAGAGACCCAGTACTTC
CASSVGGALYQETQYF
>.|TRBJ2-7|TRBV2|.
TGTGCCAGCAGTGTACCTGCCGTCCGGTCCCCCTACGAGCAGTACTTC
CASSVPAVRSPYEQYF
>.|TRBJ2-3|TRBV28|.
TGTGCCAGCAGTTCCCCCCACCGGCGGGGCGACCCTACTCATACGCAGTATTTT
CASSSPHRRGDPTHTQYF
>.|TRBJ2-7|TRBV4-1|TRBD2
TGCGCCAGCAGCCAAGGACTACAGCGGGGCTACGAGCAGTACTTC
CASSQGLQRGYEQYF
>few|TRBJ1-2|TRBV30|TRBD1
TGTGCCTGGAGAGGACAGGGGACCCATGGCTACACCTTC
CAWRGQGTHGYTF
>.|TRBJ2-2|TRBV5-1|TRBD2
TGCGCCAGCAGCATTACCCCCCCGGGGGGAGGCACCGGGGAGCTGTTTTTT
CASSITPPGGGTGELFF
>.|TRBJ2-3|TRBV2|TRBD2
TGTGCCAGCAGGGCTAGCGGGGGGGTCCCCCTCCTCACAGATACGCAGTATTTT
CASRASGGVPLLTDTQYF
>.|TRBJ2-5|TRBV28|.
TGTGCCAGCACCCAGCGGCTATCGGGGACCCAGTACTTC
CASTQRLSGTQYF
>.|TRBJ1-3|TRBV28|.
TGTGCCAGCTGGGGTCGGCGTGCAGGGCGAAACACCATATATTTT
CASWGRRAGRNTIYF
>once|TRBJ1-4|TRBV7-9|.
TGTGCCAGCATCAAGACGGGGGAAAAACTGTTTTTT
CASIKTGEKLFF
>.|TRBJ2-7|TRBV30|TRBD1
TGTGCCTGGAGTCTTCCCCGAAACAGGGGGTCCTACGAGCAGTACTTC
CAWSLPRNRGSYEQYF
>few|TRBJ2-6|TRBV10-3|TRBD1
TGTGCCATCAGCATCTCCGGACAGGGCTCTGGGGCCAACGTCCTGACTTTC
CAISISGQGSGANVLTF
>few|TRBJ1-2|TRBV28|.
TGTGCCAGCACCCGTGGTGGGGGCAAGAGTGGCTACACCTTC
CASTRGGGKSGYTF
>.|TRBJ2-7|TRBV5-1|TRBD2
TGCGCCAGCAGCGGCGGGACTAGCGGGGACGAGCAGTACTTC
CASSGGTSGDEQYF